Only a few counts were recorded for the clone carrying this T cell receptor beta chain. Its specificity is unknown. This record comes from a study of shared clonotypes between healthy human individuals. In the study overall: CD8 memory received one plate per donor, CD8 naive two, CD4 memory three and CD4 naive three.

Whole-study results and caveats: In contrast to clonotypes shared by all four donors, non-shared clonotypes had lower generation probabilities.

Each subset's genomic DNA was shared equally among a number of immunoSEQ plates. The table came from immunoSEQ multiplex PCR; TCRdb's copy has only in-frame clones and leaves some out. The sample lists fewer than 400,000 clones; 74% were seen once. This TCR was recovered from a young man in good health. Sequencing was carried out using memory CD4+ T cells sorted from blood. Subset specified: CD45RA-negative fraction.

CDR3 loop: CASSLRGYTDTQYF. The CDR3 DNA sequence: TGCGCCAGCAGTCTTCGGGGTTACACAGATACGCAGTATTTT. The chain carries TRBV10-1 and TRBJ2-3; D might be TRBD2 (5 bases). Germline CDR1 and CDR2: WNHNN and SYGVQD (reference sequence). Trimming took off 5 bases at V and 2 bases at J, with 11 bases between the two ends. This CDR3 is 14 amino acids long.